Below are 12 T cell receptor beta chains sequenced from a single sample in a study of blood T cell repertoires in COVID-19. The data were produced by immunoSEQ multiplex PCR, yet TCRdb's version contains in-frame clones alone and is incomplete. Here the sample spans some 220,000 clones, 80% to 90% being singletons. Sample: peripheral blood. These TCRs come from a man between 50 and 59 years old with acute or convalescent COVID-19.

The sample holds one count of this clone. V usage is TRBV28 and J usage is TRBJ1-6; D might be TRBD1 (6 bases). V was shortened by 5 bases and J by 7 bases, with 15 bases between the two germline ends. The CDR3 covers 15 residues. The germline CDR1 and CDR2 sequences are MDHEN and SYDVKM. CDR3 loop: CASSTPDRLNSPLHF. The CDR3 nucleotides are TGTGCCAGCAGTACACCTGACAGGCTCAATTCACCCCTCCACTTT.

J is TRBJ1-4 and V is TRBV13; unclear D gene. The CDR3 is 14 amino acids. Trimming removed 4 bases at V and 4 bases at J, with 10 bases between. The V gene's germline CDR1 is PRHDT and CDR2 FYEKMQ (reference sequence). The CDR3 region is CASSSRRVNEKLFF. For the CDR3, the DNA is TGTGCCAGCAGCTCACGTCGCGTTAATGAAAAACTGTTTTTT.

This clone came up a few times. The chain is built from TRBV5-1 and TRBJ1-1; 7 nucleotides line up with TRBD1. The V gene end was trimmed by 4 bases and the J gene end by 0 bases; junction bases not matched to a gene: 9. Looked up from germline, CDR1 is SGHRS and CDR2 is YFSETQ. The CDR3 is made up of 16 amino acids. In DNA, the CDR3 is TGCGCCAGCAGCCCCACGGGACAGAACATGAACACTGAAGCTTTCTTT. Protein sequence: CASSPTGQNMNTEAFF. The full variable domain, its missing parts supplied by reference TRBV5-1 and TRBJ1-1, is KAGVTQTPRYLIKTRGQQVTLSCSPISGHRSVSWYQQTPGQGLQFLFEYFSETQRNKGNFPGRFSGRQFSNSRSEMNVSTLELGDSALYLCASSPTGQNMNTEAFFGQGTRLTVV.

The chain combines TRBV9 with TRBJ2-5; 13 bases map to TRBD2. V shed 4 bases, J shed 0 bases, and the junction held 6 bases outside the gene matches. This CDR3 spans 17 amino acids. Germline assignment: CDR1 SGDLS and CDR2 YYNGEE. The CDR3 DNA sequence: TGTGCCAGCAGCCCTGGACTAGCGGGGGCTTACCAAGAGACCCAGTACTTC. This encodes CASSPGLAGAYQETQYF.

This sequence joins TRBV12-5 and TRBJ2-1, with 9 bases matching TRBD2. Trimming at V came to 3 bases and at J to 12 bases, leaving 18 bases not matched to a gene. Per the germline V gene, CDR1 is LGHNT and CDR2 is FRNRAP. There are 17 residues in the CDR3. CDR3 coding DNA: TGTGCTAGTGGTTTATCGATTAGCGGGAGTTGGTCTGGGGGGCAGTTCTTC. Protein: CASGLSISGSWSGGQFF.

V is TRBV10-3 and J is TRBJ1-1; possible D gene TRBD1, 6 bases. V was trimmed by 4 bases and J by 6 bases, leaving 18 bases between them. The CDR3 has 15 residues. Germline V gene lookup returns CDR1 ENHRY and CDR2 SYGVKD. CDR3 sequence: CAISVTGTILSEAFF. The DNA of the CDR3 is TGTGCCATCAGTGTCACCGGGACAATTCTCTCTGAAGCTTTCTTT.

The J gene is TRBJ1-3, the V gene TRBV5-1, with a tentative D call TRBD1 (5 bases). V was pared by 4 bases and J by 4 bases, with 12 bases between. The germline V gene has CDR1 SGHRS and CDR2 YFSETQ. This CDR3 spans 14 amino acids. The chain's CDR3 is CASSTTALGNTIYF. As DNA, the CDR3 is TGCGCCAGCAGCACGACAGCTCTCGGAAACACCATATATTTT.

The chain employs TRBV7-9 and TRBJ1-2; 7 bases are shared with TRBD1. J lost 4 bases, V lost 4 bases, and 9 bases had no gene match. This CDR3 has 15 residues. Germline CDR1 is SEHNR and CDR2 is FQNEAQ (reference sequence). CDR3 nucleotides: TGTGCCAGCAGCTCTACGAGGCGGGACAGCTATGGCTACACCTTC. This translates into CASSSTRRDSYGYTF.

This clone was counted a single time. The chain carries TRBV6-5 and TRBJ2-1; TRBD2 might be the D (5 bases). Germline CDR1 MNHEY, CDR2 SVGAGI. CDR3 length: 15 residues. V was cut by 5 bases and J by 6 bases, with 17 bases left in between. This CDR3 reads CASSTTGGSSNEQFF. The CDR3 nucleotides are TGTGCCAGCAGTACCACTGGCGGGTCGTCCAATGAGCAGTTCTTC.

The V call is TRBV7-8, the J call TRBJ1-5; TRBD1 matches 7 bases. V gave up 5 bases and J gave up 2 bases; unmatched junction bases: 0. CDR1 is SGHVS and CDR2 is FQNEAQ in the germline V gene. This CDR3 has 13 residues. CDR3 DNA sequence: TGTGCCAGCAGCGGACAGGGCAATCAGCCCCAGCATTTT. It codes for CASSGQGNQPQHF.

This chain uses TRBV5-4 with TRBJ2-7; 13 nucleotides line up with TRBD2. J lost 3 bases, V lost 3 bases, and 3 bases had no gene match. The V gene's germline CDR1 is SGHNT and CDR2 YYREEE (reference sequence). CDR3 length equals 15 residues. The CDR3: CASSSGLAGIYEQYF. DNA of the CDR3: TGTGCCAGCAGCTCGGGACTAGCGGGAATCTACGAGCAGTACTTC.

DNA of the CDR3: TGTGCCAGCAGCTTATGGGGACAGGGAGTTTCACCCCTCCACTTT. Translation: CASSLWGQGVSPLHF. The chain joins TRBV5-8 to TRBJ1-6, with TRBD1 matching over 9 bases. The junction had 6 bases not matched to a gene; V was cut back by 2 bases and J by 9 bases. Germline assignment: CDR1 SGHTS and CDR2 YDEGEE. The CDR3 extends over 15 amino acids.